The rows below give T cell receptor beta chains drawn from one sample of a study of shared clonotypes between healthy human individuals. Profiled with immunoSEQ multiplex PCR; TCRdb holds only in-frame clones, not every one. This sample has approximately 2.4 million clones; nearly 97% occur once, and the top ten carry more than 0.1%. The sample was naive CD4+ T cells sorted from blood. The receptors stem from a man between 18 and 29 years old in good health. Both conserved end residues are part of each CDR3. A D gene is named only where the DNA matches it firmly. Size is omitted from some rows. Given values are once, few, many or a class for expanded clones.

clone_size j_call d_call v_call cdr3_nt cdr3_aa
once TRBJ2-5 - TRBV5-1 TGCGCCAGCAGCGCCGGAGGGGAGACCCAGTACTTC CASSAGGETQYF
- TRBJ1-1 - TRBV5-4 TGTGCCAGCAGCTTGGGGGACCTGAACACTGAAGCTTTCTTT CASSLGDLNTEAFF
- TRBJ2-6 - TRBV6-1 TGTGCCACTGCCGGGGCCAACGTCCTGACTTTC CATAGANVLTF
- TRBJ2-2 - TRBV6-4 TGTGCCAGCAGTGAACAGGGCGAGGCCACCGGGGAGCTGTTTTTT CASSEQGEATGELFF
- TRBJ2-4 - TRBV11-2 TGTGCCAGCAGCTTACTGACAATGCGAGCCAAAAACATTCAGTACTTC CASSLLTMRAKNIQYF
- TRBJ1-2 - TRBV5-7 TGTGCCAGCAGCTTTTATCCGGGGGAATATGGCTACACCTTC CASSFYPGEYGYTF
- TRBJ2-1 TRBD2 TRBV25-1 TGTGCCAGCAGTGAATTTAGGACTAGCGCTAACAATGAGCAGTTCTTC CASSEFRTSANNEQFF
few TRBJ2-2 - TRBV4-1 TGCGCCAGCAGCCAAGTGGGGGTGACCGGGGAGCTGTTTTTT CASSQVGVTGELFF
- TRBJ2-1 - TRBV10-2 TGCGCCAGCAGTGAATTCAATGAGCAGTTCTTC CASSEFNEQFF
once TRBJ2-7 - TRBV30 TGTGCCTGGAGTACAATCGACACACGCGAGCAGTACTTC CAWSTIDTREQYF
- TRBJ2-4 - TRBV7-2 TGTGCCAGCAGTCTCGACCCCGGGGCGGTTCAGTACTTC CASSLDPGAVQYF
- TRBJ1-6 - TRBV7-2 TGTGCCAGCAGCTTAGACAGGGCGGGTAGTTCACCCCTCCACTTT CASSLDRAGSSPLHF
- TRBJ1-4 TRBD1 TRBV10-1 TGCGCCACCTTAGACAGGGGGCTAAGGAGAATGGAAAAACTGTTTTTT CATLDRGLRRMEKLFF
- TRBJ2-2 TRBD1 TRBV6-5 TGTGCCAGCAGTTCCGGGACAGGGCGTTGGGAGCTGTTTTTT CASSSGTGRWELFF